This T cell receptor beta chain was identified during a study of response to subunit inactivated influenza vaccine. Study observations and caveats: Few additional T cells are recruited per seasonal influenza vaccination, authors suggested.

TCRdb processed the RT-PCR reads anew with MiXCR; each CDR3 protein has one entry. The table shows about 540,000 distinct CDR3 sequences, with approximately 22% occurring only once. About this clonotype: Its antigen is undetermined.

The CDR3 runs to 14 residues. Germline trimming cut 6 bases from V and 9 bases from J; bases unmatched to any gene: 5. CDR1 is LGHDT and CDR2 is YNNKEL in the germline V gene (reference sequence). The same specimen was also included in a second study, on T cells expressing NK-cell markers. That investigation notes: The TCR beta cDNA came from 5'RACE template switching with UMIs. All TCR beta repertoires analysed originated from sorted CD3+CD56+NKG2C+, CD3+CD56+NKG2C- and CD3+CD56-NKG2C+ T cells. NKG2C+ dominant clonotype frequencies in six or seven donors were roughly 1.0-7.0% of CD8+ T cells.

Material: CD4+ T cells sorted from PBMCs, obtained roughly 12 days after vaccination. The chain employs TRBV3-1 and TRBJ1-6; 10 bases align to TRBD1. This clonotype was obtained from a middle-aged man who received an inactivated influenza vaccine. The CDR3 reads CASREDRGVSPLHF. The CDR3 region has the DNA TGTGCCAGCAGAGAGGACAGGGGGGTTTCACCCCTCCACTTT.